What follows are 17 T cell receptor beta chains derived from one specimen sequenced in a study of blood T cell repertoires in COVID-19. Sequencing used immunoSEQ multiplex PCR; TCRdb keeps in-frame clones, though not all of them. The repertoire holds under 250,000 clones, with roughly 83% as singletons. Material: peripheral blood. The origin of the receptors is a man older than 75 with acute or convalescent COVID-19.

This chain uses TRBV19 with TRBJ1-5; D might be TRBD1 (6 bases). Germline V gene data show CDR1 as LNHDA and CDR2 as SQIVND (reference sequence). The V end lost 4 bases, the J end lost 5 bases, and 12 bases lay between the germline ends. This CDR3 is 14 amino acids long. The CDR3 sequence: CASSKGGDHQPQHF. The CDR3 nucleotides read TGTGCCAGTAGTAAGGGGGGGGATCATCAGCCCCAGCATTTT. The full variable domain, rest sourced from reference TRBV19 and TRBJ1-5, is DGGITQSPKYLFRKEGQNVTLSCEQNLNHDAMYWYRQDPGQGLRLIYYSQIVNDFQKGDIAEGYSVSREKKESFPLTVTSAQKNPTAFYLCASSKGGDHQPQHFGDGTRLSIL.

This chain uses TRBV27 with TRBJ1-1; 8 bases are a match to TRBD1. Unmatched junction bases numbered 1, after V lost 3 bases and J lost 7 bases. Germline CDR1 and CDR2: MNHEY and SMNVEV (reference sequence). The CDR3 length is 12 residues. CDR3 sequence (DNA): TGTGCCAGCAGTTTCACAGGGGGTGAAGCTTTCTTT. Translating gives CASSFTGGEAFF.

The V call is TRBV2, the J call TRBJ2-5; a possible D gene is TRBD2 (6 bases). CDR3 length: 16 amino acids. The V end was cut by 8 bases, the J end by 3 bases, with 22 bases between. Germline V gene sequence: CDR1 SNHLY, CDR2 FYNNEI. Written as DNA, the CDR3 is TGTGCCAGCCACGGTGGACGGGATCGGGAGAAAGAGACCCAGTACTTC. As protein: CASHGGRDREKETQYF.

The chain employs TRBV9 and TRBJ2-2, with D perhaps matching TRBD1 (6 bases). In germline, CDR1 is SGDLS, CDR2 YYNGEE. This CDR3 is 15 amino acids long. V lost 0 bases to trimming and J lost 6 bases, with 12 bases between them. The CDR3 region is CASSVALRGPGELFF. CDR3 nucleotides: TGTGCCAGCAGCGTAGCCCTCAGGGGACCCGGGGAGCTGTTTTTT.

The V and J genes are TRBV6-5 and TRBJ2-2, with D tentatively TRBD1 (5 bases). Germline CDR1 MNHEY, CDR2 SVGAGI. The CDR3 sequence is 13 residues long. V was pared by 11 bases and J by 0 bases, with 10 bases between. In nucleotides, the CDR3 is TGTGCCGGCTGGACATCGAACACCGGGGAGCTGTTTTTT. Amino acid sequence: CAGWTSNTGELFF.

The rearrangement links TRBV5-5 to TRBJ1-1, with 9 bases matching TRBD1. CDR3 length: 14 residues. With V trimmed by 3 bases and J by 7 bases, 7 bases remained unmatched. Germline CDR1 and CDR2: SGHKS and YYEKEE (reference sequence). The CDR3 DNA sequence: TGTGCCAGCAGCTCGGAGGGGACAGGGATTGAAGCTTTCTTT. Translated, it gives CASSSEGTGIEAFF.

The chain couples TRBV5-1 to TRBJ2-3; TRBD2 is a possible D gene (6 bases). Trimming shortened V by 4 bases and J by 9 bases, and 24 bases separated the two germline ends. The CDR3 covers 16 residues. Germline V lookup: CDR1 SGHRS, CDR2 YFSETQ. In nucleotides, the CDR3 is TGCGCCAGCAGCCTCTGGGGCGGGGAGCCCTCGGAGACGCAGTATTTT. Encoded protein: CASSLWGGEPSETQYF.

J is TRBJ1-4 and V is TRBV9, with D perhaps matching TRBD1 (6 bases). Trimming left V 0 bases short and J 7 bases short, with 13 bases between. The CDR3 length is 15 residues. Germline V gene data show CDR1 as SGDLS and CDR2 as YYNGEE. The CDR3 sequence: CASSVGTEESEKLFF. In nucleotides, the CDR3 is TGTGCCAGCAGCGTAGGGACAGAGGAGAGTGAAAAACTGTTTTTT. The variable domain in full, completed from reference TRBV9 and TRBJ1-4, reads DSGVTQTPKHLITATGQRVTLRCSPRSGDLSVYWYQQSLDQGLQFLIQYYNGEERAKGNILERFSAQQFPDLHSELNLSSLELGDSALYFCASSVGTEESEKLFFGSGTQLSVL.

V is TRBV5-8 and J is TRBJ1-4; maybe TRBD1 (6 bases). The ends were cut back, 2 bases at V and 8 bases at J, with 13 bases in the middle. Germline V lookup: CDR1 SGHTS, CDR2 YDEGEE. This CDR3 is built from 14 residues. In DNA, the CDR3 is TGTGCCAGCAGCTTACAGGGAGGGGCAGAAAAACTGTTTTTT. It encodes CASSLQGGAEKLFF.

This clone was recorded only once. The J gene is TRBJ2-3, the V gene TRBV7-9, with TRBD2 matching over 11 bases. The J segment lost 4 bases and the V segment lost 3 bases, leaving 6 bases of the junction unmatched. Germline V gene data show CDR1 as SEHNR and CDR2 as FQNEAQ (reference sequence). This CDR3 region has 16 residues. For the CDR3, the DNA is TGTGCCAGCAGCTTTGTAGCGGGGGGGCGCGCAGATACGCAGTATTTT. Translated, it gives CASSFVAGGRADTQYF.

CDR3 protein: CASSSWTGAWVDTEAFF. The DNA of the CDR3 is TGTGCCAGCAGTTCATGGACAGGGGCTTGGGTCGACACTGAAGCTTTCTTT. The V call is TRBV28, the J call TRBJ1-1, with 9 nucleotides matching TRBD1. The V and J ends lost 4 bases and 3 bases, in that order; junction bases with no gene match: 12. The CDR3 has 17 amino acids. CDR1 MDHEN and CDR2 SYDVKM come from the germline V gene. The whole variable domain, filled in from reference TRBV28 and TRBJ1-1, reads DVKVTQSSRYLVKRTGEKVFLECVQDMDHENMFWYRQDPGLGLRLIYFSYDVKMKEKGDIPEGYSVSREKKERFSLILESASTNQTSMYLCASSSWTGAWVDTEAFFGQGTRLTVV.

The V and J genes are TRBV9 and TRBJ2-3; 10 bases match TRBD1. The V gene end was trimmed by 5 bases and the J gene end by 4 bases; junction bases not matched to a gene: 1. The germline CDR1 and CDR2 sequences are SGDLS and YYNGEE. The CDR3 runs 13 residues. The CDR3 reads CASSGTGADTQYF. The CDR3 nucleotides read TGTGCCAGCAGTGGGACAGGGGCAGATACGCAGTATTTT.

This chain uses TRBV4-3 with TRBJ1-2; D is perhaps TRBD1 (6 bases). Germline loops: CDR1 LGHNA, CDR2 YSLEER. This CDR3 is built from 17 residues. V was cut by 3 bases and J by 0 bases, with 17 bases left in between. The CDR3: CASSHHFRTAANYGYTF. The CDR3 nucleotides are TGCGCCAGCAGCCACCACTTTCGGACAGCGGCTAACTATGGCTACACCTTC.

The chain is built from TRBV3-1 (or the pseudogene TRBV3-2) and TRBJ1-1; maybe TRBD1 (6 bases). Germline CDR1 reads LGHDT; CDR2 reads YNNKEL (reference sequence). V was pared by 4 bases and J by 1 base, with 10 bases between. CDR3 length: 14 amino acids. CDR3 coding DNA: TGTGCCAGCAGCCCGGGGGGCACGAACACTGAAGCTTTCTTT. This translates into CASSPGGTNTEAFF.

This chain connects TRBV6-1 to TRBJ2-6; the match to TRBD1 covers 9 bases. V gave up 3 bases and J gave up 0 bases; unmatched junction bases: 9. The CDR3 spans 19 residues. Germline V gives CDR1 MNHNS, CDR2 SASEGT. The CDR3 coding sequence is TGTGCCAGCAGTGACCCGACAGGGGGGGGGATCTCTGGGGCCAACGTCCTGACTTTC. Amino acid sequence: CASSDPTGGGISGANVLTF.

Here the CDR3 reads CASSVDPELSEAFF. CDR3 sequence (DNA): TGTGCCAGCAGCGTAGACCCCGAGCTCTCTGAAGCTTTCTTT. The rearrangement joins TRBV9 to TRBJ1-1; D call uncertain. V shed 0 bases and J shed 6 bases, with 12 bases lying between them. CDR1 is SGDLS, CDR2 YYNGEE, per germline. This CDR3 comprises 14 residues.

This chain connects TRBV18 to TRBJ1-1, with a possible D match to TRBD1 (5 bases). V shed 2 bases and J shed 3 bases, with 10 bases lying between them. The germline gives CDR1 KGHSH, CDR2 LQKENI. CDR3 length: 14 amino acids. This CDR3 reads CASSPWVRDTEAFF. In DNA, the CDR3 is TGTGCCAGCTCACCATGGGTCAGGGACACTGAAGCTTTCTTT.